The present TCR beta chain was sequenced within a study of CD8 T cells in Susac syndrome. General study points: The number of individuals included in the study's TCR sequencing and HLA analysis was acknowledged as relatively small.

Germline lookup yields CDR1 SGHTA and CDR2 FQGTGA. The CDR3 is made up of 15 amino acids. V gave up 3 bases and J gave up 4 bases, with 14 bases separating them. Regarding this clonotype: What it binds is not known.

TCR beta sequencing covered blood CD8+ and CD4+ T cells. TEMRA cells were FACS-enriched, and CD8+ and CD4+ T cells were isolated negatively. Reverse transcription used roughly 0.5 to 1 ug RNA and random hexamers. Across 54 Vbeta and 13 Jbeta, immunoSEQ multiplex PCR amplified TCR beta CDR3. TCRdb redid the calling of the immunoSEQ multiplex PCR reads with MiXCR, one entry per CDR3 protein. The data show 300,000 or so distinct CDR3 sequences, approximately 90% seen once. The chain carries TRBV7-3 and TRBJ2-3, with TRBD1 as a possible D gene (6 bases). Sequencing was done on a sample of CD4+ T cells from PBMCs. This clonotype was sampled from a human donor with multiple sclerosis. The chain's CDR3 is CASSFHTRGADTQYF. For the CDR3, the DNA is TGTGCCAGCAGCTTCCACACCAGGGGCGCAGATACGCAGTATTTT.